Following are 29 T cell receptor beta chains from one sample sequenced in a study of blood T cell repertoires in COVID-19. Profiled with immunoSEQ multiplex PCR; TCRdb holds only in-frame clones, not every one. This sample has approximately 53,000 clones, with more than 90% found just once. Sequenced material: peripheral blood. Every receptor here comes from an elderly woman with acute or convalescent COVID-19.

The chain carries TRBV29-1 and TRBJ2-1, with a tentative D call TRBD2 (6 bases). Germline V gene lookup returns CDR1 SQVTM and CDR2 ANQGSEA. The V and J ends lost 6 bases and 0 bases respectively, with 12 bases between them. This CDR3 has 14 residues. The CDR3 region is CSVTSSSSYNEQFF. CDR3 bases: TGCAGCGTCACTAGCTCTAGCTCCTACAATGAGCAGTTCTTC.

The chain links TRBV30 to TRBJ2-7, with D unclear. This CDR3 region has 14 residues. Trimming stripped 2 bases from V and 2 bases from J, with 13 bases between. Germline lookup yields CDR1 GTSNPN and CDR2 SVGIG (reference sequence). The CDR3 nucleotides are TGTGCCTGGAGTATCATACAGCTAACCTACGAGCAGTACTTC. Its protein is CAWSIIQLTYEQYF. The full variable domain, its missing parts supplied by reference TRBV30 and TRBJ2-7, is SQTIHQWPATLVQPVGSPLSLECTVEGTSNPNLYWYRQAAGRGLQLLFYSVGIGQISSEVPQNLSASRPQDRQFILSSKKLLLSDSGFYLCAWSIIQLTYEQYFGPGTRLTVT.

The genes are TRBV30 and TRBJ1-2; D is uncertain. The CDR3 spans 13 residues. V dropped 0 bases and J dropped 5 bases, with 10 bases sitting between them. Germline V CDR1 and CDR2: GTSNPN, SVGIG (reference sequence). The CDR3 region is CAWSVSDYYGYTF. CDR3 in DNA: TGTGCCTGGAGTGTCTCAGACTATTATGGCTACACCTTC.

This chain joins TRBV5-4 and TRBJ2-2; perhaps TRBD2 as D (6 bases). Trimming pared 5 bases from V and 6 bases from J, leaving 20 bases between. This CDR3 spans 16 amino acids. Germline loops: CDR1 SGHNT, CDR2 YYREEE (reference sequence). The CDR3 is CASSLGREGSSGELFF. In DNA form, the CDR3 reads TGTGCCAGCAGTCTGGGGCGGGAAGGATCCTCCGGGGAGCTGTTTTTT.

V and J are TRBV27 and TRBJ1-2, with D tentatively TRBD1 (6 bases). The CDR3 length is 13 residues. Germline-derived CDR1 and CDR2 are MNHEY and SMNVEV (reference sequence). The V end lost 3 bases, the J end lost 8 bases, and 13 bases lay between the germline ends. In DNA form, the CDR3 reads TGTGCCAGCAGTTTGTGGGGAGACAGGGGCTACACCTTC. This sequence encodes CASSLWGDRGYTF.

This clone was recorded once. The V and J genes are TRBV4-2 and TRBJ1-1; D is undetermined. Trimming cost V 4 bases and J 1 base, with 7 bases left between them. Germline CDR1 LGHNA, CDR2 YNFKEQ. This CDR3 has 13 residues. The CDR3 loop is CASSPRGNTEAFF. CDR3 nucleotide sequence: TGTGCCAGCAGCCCCCGGGGGAACACTGAAGCTTTCTTT.

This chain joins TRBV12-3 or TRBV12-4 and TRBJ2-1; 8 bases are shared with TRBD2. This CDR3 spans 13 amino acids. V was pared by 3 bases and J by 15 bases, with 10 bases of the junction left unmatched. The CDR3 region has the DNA TGTGCCAGCAGTTTCGGAGCGGGGGTGGGACGGTTCTTC. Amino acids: CASSFGAGVGRFF.

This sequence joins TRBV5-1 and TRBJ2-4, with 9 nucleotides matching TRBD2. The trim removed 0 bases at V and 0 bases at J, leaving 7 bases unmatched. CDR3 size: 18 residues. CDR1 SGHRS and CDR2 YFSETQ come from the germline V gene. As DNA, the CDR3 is TGCGCCAGCAGCTTGGTTGCGGGAGGGGACCGAGCCAAAAACATTCAGTACTTC. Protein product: CASSLVAGGDRAKNIQYF.

Here the CDR3 reads CASRITVKDTEAFF. CDR3 DNA sequence: TGTGCCAGTAGGATAACAGTGAAGGACACTGAAGCTTTCTTT. The chain has TRBV19 and TRBJ1-1, with D hard to call. V was clipped by 6 bases and J by 3 bases, with 14 bases between them. This CDR3 is 14 amino acids long. Germline V gene sequence: CDR1 LNHDA, CDR2 SQIVND (reference sequence).

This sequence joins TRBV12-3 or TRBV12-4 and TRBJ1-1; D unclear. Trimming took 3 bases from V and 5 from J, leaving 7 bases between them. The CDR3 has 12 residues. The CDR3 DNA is TGTGCCAGCAGTTTCGGTCGGACTGAAGCTTTCTTT. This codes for CASSFGRTEAFF.

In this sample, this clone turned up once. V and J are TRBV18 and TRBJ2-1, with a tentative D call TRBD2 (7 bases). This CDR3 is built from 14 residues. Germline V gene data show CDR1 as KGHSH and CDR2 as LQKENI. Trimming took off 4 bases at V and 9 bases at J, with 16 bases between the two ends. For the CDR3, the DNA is TGTGCCAGCTCACTCGGAGGGGGGGCATTTGAGCAGTTCTTC. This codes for CASSLGGGAFEQFF.

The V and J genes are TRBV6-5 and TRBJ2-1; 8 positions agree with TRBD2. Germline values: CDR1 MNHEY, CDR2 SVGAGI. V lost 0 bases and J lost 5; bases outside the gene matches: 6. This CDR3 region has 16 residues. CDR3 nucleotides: TGTGCCAGCAGTTACTCGTCGGCGGGGGGTGACAATGAGCAGTTCTTC. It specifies CASSYSSAGGDNEQFF.

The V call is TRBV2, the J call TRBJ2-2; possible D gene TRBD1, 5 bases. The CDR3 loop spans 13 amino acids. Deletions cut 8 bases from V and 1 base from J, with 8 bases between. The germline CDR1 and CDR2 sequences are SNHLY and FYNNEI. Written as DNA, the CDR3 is TGTGCCAGCCAGGACAAGAACACCGGGGAGCTGTTTTTT. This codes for CASQDKNTGELFF.

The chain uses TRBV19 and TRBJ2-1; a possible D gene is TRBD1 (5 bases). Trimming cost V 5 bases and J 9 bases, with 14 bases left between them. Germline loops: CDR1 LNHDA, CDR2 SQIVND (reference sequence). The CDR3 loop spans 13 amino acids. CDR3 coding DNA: TGTGCCAGTAGTCGGCAGGGTAACGTTGAGCAGTTCTTC. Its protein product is CASSRQGNVEQFF.

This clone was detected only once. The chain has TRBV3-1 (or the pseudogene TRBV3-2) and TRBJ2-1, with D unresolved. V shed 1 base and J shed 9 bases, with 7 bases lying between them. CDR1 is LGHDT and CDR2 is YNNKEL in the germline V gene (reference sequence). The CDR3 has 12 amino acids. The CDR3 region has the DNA TGTGCCAGCAGCCAAGGAGGAGTTGAGCAGTTCTTC. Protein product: CASSQGGVEQFF.

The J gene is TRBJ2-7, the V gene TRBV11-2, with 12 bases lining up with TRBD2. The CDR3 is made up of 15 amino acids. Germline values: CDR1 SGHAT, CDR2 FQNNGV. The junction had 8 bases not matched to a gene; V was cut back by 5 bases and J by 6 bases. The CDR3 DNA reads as TGTGCCAGCAGCCGACTAGCGGGAGATTTACCCGAGCAGTACTTC. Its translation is CASSRLAGDLPEQYF.

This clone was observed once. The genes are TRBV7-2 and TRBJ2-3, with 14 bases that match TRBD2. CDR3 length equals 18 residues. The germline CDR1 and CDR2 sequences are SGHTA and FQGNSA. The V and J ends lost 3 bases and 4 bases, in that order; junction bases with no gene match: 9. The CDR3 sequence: CASSFGGLAGAIADTQYF. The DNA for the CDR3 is TGTGCCAGCAGCTTCGGGGGACTAGCGGGAGCCATCGCAGATACGCAGTATTTT. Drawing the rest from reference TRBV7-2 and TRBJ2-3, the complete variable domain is GAGVSQSPSNKVTEKGKDVELRCDPISGHTALYWYRQSLGQGLEFLIYFQGNSAPDKSGLPSDRFSAERTGGSVSTLTIQRTQQEDSAVYLCASSFGGLAGAIADTQYFGPGTRLTVL.

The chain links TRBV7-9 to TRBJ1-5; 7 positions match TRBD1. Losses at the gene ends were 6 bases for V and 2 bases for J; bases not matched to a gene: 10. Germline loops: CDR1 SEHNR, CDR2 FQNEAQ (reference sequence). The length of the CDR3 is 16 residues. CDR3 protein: CASSPTGLGGNQPQHF. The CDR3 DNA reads TGTGCCAGCAGTCCGACAGGGCTTGGCGGCAATCAGCCCCAGCATTTT.

The CDR3 spells CASSYSSGRPYNEQFF. As DNA, the CDR3 is TGTGCCAGCAGTTACTCCAGCGGGAGACCCTACAATGAGCAGTTCTTC. The chain uses TRBV6-2 or TRBV6-3 and TRBJ2-1; 8 nucleotides align to TRBD2. Unmatched junction bases numbered 3, after V lost 0 bases and J lost 2 bases. CDR1 and CDR2 from the germline V gene are MNHEY and SVGEGT. This CDR3 contains 16 residues.

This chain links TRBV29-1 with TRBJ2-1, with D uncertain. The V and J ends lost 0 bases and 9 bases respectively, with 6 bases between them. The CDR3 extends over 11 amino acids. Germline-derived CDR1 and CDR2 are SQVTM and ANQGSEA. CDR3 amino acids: CSVEDLVEQFF. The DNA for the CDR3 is TGCAGCGTTGAAGATCTAGTTGAGCAGTTCTTC.

CDR3 sequence reads: CSASRESSGPSTDTQYF. CDR3 sequence (DNA): TGCAGTGCTAGTAGGGAGTCTAGCGGGCCTAGCACAGATACGCAGTATTTT. V and J are TRBV20-1 and TRBJ2-3; 8 positions agree with TRBD2. The CDR3 covers 17 residues. The V gene end was trimmed by 3 bases and the J gene end by 0 bases; junction bases not matched to a gene: 11. Germline assignment: CDR1 DFQATT and CDR2 SNEGSKA (reference sequence).

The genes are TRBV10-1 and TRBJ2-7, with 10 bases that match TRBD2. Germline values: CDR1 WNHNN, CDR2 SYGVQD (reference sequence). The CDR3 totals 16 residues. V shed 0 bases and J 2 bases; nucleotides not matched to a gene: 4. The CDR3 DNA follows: TGCGCCAGCAGTGAGTCCCCAGCGGGAGGGCCCTACGAGCAGTACTTC. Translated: CASSESPAGGPYEQYF.

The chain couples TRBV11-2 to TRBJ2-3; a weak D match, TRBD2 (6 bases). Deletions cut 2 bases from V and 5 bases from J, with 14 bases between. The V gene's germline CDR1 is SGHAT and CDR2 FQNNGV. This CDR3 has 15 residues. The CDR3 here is CASSLRGTQQDTQYF. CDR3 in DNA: TGTGCCAGCAGCTTACGCGGGACGCAACAAGATACGCAGTATTTT.

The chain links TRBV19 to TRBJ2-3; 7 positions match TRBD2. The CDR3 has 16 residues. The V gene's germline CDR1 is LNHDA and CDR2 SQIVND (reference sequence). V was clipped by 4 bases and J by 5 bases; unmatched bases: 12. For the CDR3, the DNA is TGTGCCAGTAGTAAAGGGGAGACTAGCTGGGGAGATACGCAGTATTTT. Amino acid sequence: CASSKGETSWGDTQYF.

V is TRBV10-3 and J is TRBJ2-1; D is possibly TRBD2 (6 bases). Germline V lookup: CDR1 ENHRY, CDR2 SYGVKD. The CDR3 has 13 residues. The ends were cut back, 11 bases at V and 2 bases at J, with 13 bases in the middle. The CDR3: CASGAGTYNEQFF. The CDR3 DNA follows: TGTGCCTCCGGGGCGGGAACCTACAATGAGCAGTTCTTC.

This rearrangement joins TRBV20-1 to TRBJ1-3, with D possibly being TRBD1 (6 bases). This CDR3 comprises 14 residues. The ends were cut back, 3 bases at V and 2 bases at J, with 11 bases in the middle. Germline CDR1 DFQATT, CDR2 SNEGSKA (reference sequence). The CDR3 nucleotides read TGCAGTGCTAGTGGGGGGGGCACTGGAAACACCATATATTTT. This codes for CSASGGGTGNTIYF.

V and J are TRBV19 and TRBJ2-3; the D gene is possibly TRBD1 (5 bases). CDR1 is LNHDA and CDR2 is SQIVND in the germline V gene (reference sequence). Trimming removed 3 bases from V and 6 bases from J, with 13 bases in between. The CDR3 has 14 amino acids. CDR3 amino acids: CASSIGGRVDTQYF. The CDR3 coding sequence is TGTGCCAGTAGTATCGGCGGCAGGGTGGATACGCAGTATTTT.

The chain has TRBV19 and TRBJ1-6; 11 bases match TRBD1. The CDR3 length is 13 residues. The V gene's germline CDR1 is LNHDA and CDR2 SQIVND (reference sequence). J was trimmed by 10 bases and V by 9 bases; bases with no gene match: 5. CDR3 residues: CASGQGAGSPLHF. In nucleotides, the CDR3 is TGTGCCAGCGGACAGGGGGCTGGATCACCCCTCCACTTT.

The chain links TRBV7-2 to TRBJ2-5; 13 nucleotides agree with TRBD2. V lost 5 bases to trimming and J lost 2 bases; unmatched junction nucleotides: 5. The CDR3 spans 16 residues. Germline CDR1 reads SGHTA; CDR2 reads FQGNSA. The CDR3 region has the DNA TGTGCCAGCAGCCCGCAGGGACTAGCGGGACAAGAGACCCAGTACTTC. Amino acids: CASSPQGLAGQETQYF.